This TCR beta chain was obtained from a study of cytomegalovirus exposure and HLA in healthy donors (dated by TCRdb to about 2017). Broadly, across the study: According to an earlier analysis of 450 to 650 of the donors, about 179 million T cells yielded 120 million or so unique TCR beta sequences and approximately 280 Gb of sequence data. The T cell repertoires of roughly 660 subjects were profiled by immunosequencing and related to cytomegalovirus serostatus. The study was designed to test whether signatures of past pathogen exposure could be identified by cataloging public T cell receptors. The study combined high-throughput TCR immunosequencing, statistical association of individual TCRs with disease status, and machine learning to predict cytomegalovirus infection status. In an earlier analysis of roughly 540 of the donors, high-throughput TCR beta sequencing was used to judge whether each TCR beta V gene segment behaved as functional or pseudogenic. Rather than using new phenotypic data, the later analysis identified candidate immune exposures from TCR beta sequences and from how often those sequences occurred across donors. All discovery cohort repertoires had been generated on a single sequencing platform. An early release covering over 500 HLA-typed donors comprised roughly 300 gigabases of sequencing data and around 80 million unique TCR sequences. Donor age, sex, ethnicity and CMV serostatus were collected together with the repertoire data. A later analysis re-analyzed previously published TCR beta repertoires from roughly 600 donors and added high-resolution HLA genotyping to study TCR occurrence patterns. HLA typing covered class I and class II loci at four-digit resolution. In addition to the first cohort of 666 subjects, a separate validation cohort of 130 or so different subjects was used. Roughly five DR-DQ haplotypes were handled as single units for association and clustering because linkage in the cohort was strong. A later genetic analysis took genome-wide SNP genotypes for about three fifths of the 666 donors and used that subset as a discovery cohort. Among the roughly 370 genotyped donors, about 83% belonged to the genetic ancestry cluster associated with self-reported Caucasian donors. Typing coverage differed by locus: A, B, C, DRB1 and DQB1 were typed in about 620-640 donors, DQA1 in about 500, DPA1 in approximately 610, and DPB1 in around 490. Among 350 to 400 genotyped donors of the cohort, an average of about 240,000 unique TCR beta nucleotide sequences were sequenced per donor, approximately 20% of them non-productive.

Library preparation employed the immunoSEQ multiplex PCR assay. The multiplex PCR relied on a mix of 60 forward primers for TCR Vbeta segments and 13 reverse primers for TCR Jbeta segments. The CDR3 region of rearranged TCR beta genes was amplified from genomic DNA with a multiplex PCR assay. On the Illumina HiSeq System, the amplified TCR beta libraries were sequenced as 87-base-pair reads. Per the original workflow: A later analysis tallied some 79 million unique TCR beta chains across the 600 to 700 repertoires, and around 10 million of those chains were shared by two or more donors. Raw reads were error-corrected and collapsed into unique sequences with a nearest-neighbor algorithm that merged closely related sequences to remove PCR and sequencing errors. To assign V, D and J gene segments, CDR3 sequences were aligned to IMGT reference sequences. For a sequence to be retained, a match of at least six nucleotides was required to both a V gene segment and a J gene segment. A rearrangement counted as productive if the CDR3 had no stop codons and remained in frame with V and J, and every other rearrangement counted as non-productive. Following IMGT convention, CDR3 was defined as the stretch from the second conserved V-encoded cysteine to the conserved J-encoded phenylalanine. In an earlier analysis of 500 to 650 of the donors, sequences lacking an unambiguous match to a single V gene segment were excluded. In an earlier analysis of approximately 500 of the donors, a V segment was called functional when productive rearrangements were above 56.7%, and segregating when the standard deviation between donors exceeded 5%. A statistical classification framework was developed to diagnose cytomegalovirus status using the catalog of TCR beta chain sequences. In a later analysis, V and J genes were assigned by comparing TCR nucleotide sequences against IMGT/GENE-DB human TR gene sequences. The TCRdist pipeline was used in a later analysis to assign CDR3 sequences and most-parsimonious VDJ recombination scenarios. In a later analysis, each TCR beta chain was defined by its CDR3 amino acid sequence together with its V-gene family, and reads lacking a unique V-gene family were excluded. In a later analysis, 500 to 650 highly shared, low-generation-probability nucleotide sequences were removed to address suspected cross-contamination and a sequencing artifact. A later analysis calculated a clonal expansion index for each public chain from normalized within-repertoire ranks of inferred template counts. In a later analysis, generation probabilities were computed using a VDJ recombination model fitted to out-of-frame rearrangements, and the results were checked against IGoR. A later analysis scored TCR-TCR, TCR-HLA and TCR-CMV co-occurrence with hypergeometric tests, applying a repertoire-size bias correction to TCR pairs. False discovery rates were estimated in a later analysis by permuting HLA or CMV assignments 20 times. In a later analysis, co-occurring TCRs were grouped with DBSCAN, and TCRdist sequence similarity was added when clustering was performed within HLA-allele-positive subsets. For co-occurrence clustering, repertoires with fewer than 30,000 or more than 120,000 public chains were excluded, along with five repertoires with anomalous nucleotide sharing. Drawn from immuneACCESS, this table holds only the in-frame rearrangements with V and J called that TCRdb kept. Clones are partly lost; checked studies trace under half to an unresolved V gene and leave the rest unexplained. The V and J calls and clone size are taken from that table; D and trimming were inferred from the DNA. A total of 120,000 to 150,000 clones appear in this sample, 65% to 85% of them only once. The top ten constitute about 3.7% of the sample.

In total, just over 650 healthy bone marrow donors made up the cohort. All cohort members were sampled while nominally healthy, although unrecorded immune exposures were likely present. The donor tested CMV seronegative and was one of the 352 seronegative cohort members. A peripheral blood sample was collected from each donor, and TCR beta sequencing was performed on peripheral blood mononuclear cells. Genomic DNA extraction from the blood cell samples was performed with the Qiagen DNeasy Blood Extraction Kit. This clone was seen more than once but under ten times. Its antigen remains undetermined. It has no much larger one-base neighbor in the sample; base qualities were not kept. V loses 2 bases of germline sequence and J loses 4 bases, and the interval between the two ends is 14 bases. Taken from cysteine to phenylalanine, the CDR3 has 15 residues. Of all the DNA, just the CDR3 is kept, 45 bases in frame from base 1. From the germline V gene, CDR1 is MGHDK and CDR2 is SYGVNS.

Beyond this particular receptor, the publication reports: Linkage disequilibrium might explain the correlated functional status among segregating V segments, but an unknown experimental factor could not be ruled out. A later analysis found that TCR association rates varied across HLA loci, with DRB1 alleles showing the most associated TCRs and HLA-C alleles the fewest. It was suggested by the authors that the approach could potentially be generalized to other disease states and immunological phenotypes. Most CMV-associated TCR beta chains appeared to be HLA-restricted in a later analysis, and the HLA associations seemed to be driven largely by CMV exposure. A further reported finding was that TCR beta sequences accurately predicted the HLA-A and HLA-B alleles for most subjects in the first cohort. According to a later genetic analysis, donors in an Asian-associated ancestry cluster had fewer N-insertions in productive TCRs than the roughly 700-donor mean. In vitro tests confirmed that three of the cytomegalovirus-associated TCR beta chains recognize cytomegalovirus antigens. Assigning TCR associations to individual alleles was difficult when HLA alleles, especially DR and DQ, strongly co-occurred. In a later genetic analysis, a missense DCLRE1C variant was associated with V-gene and J-gene trimming of TCR beta chains, and the association was replicated in an independent cohort. A later analysis found that HLA-associated TCR beta chains were more clonally expanded and had lower generation probabilities than equally common non-associated chains. In the study, some 180 TCR beta chains were listed as associated with cytomegalovirus. This cohort had only TCR beta chains sequenced, and the lack of alpha or paired-chain data limited which features could be detected. A group of highly shared sequence variants was considered likely to be a technical artifact of the sequencing pipeline. CMV serostatus was the only immune exposure information available for the cohort. Because counts were too low, roughly 16 rarely observed V segments, including chromosome 9 orphons, were excluded from the earlier analysis of 587 of the donors. In a later analysis, several top co-occurrence clusters were reported to appear linked to parvovirus B19, influenza, CMV and Epstein-Barr virus. Because some donors lacked HLA typing at each locus, the association tests relied only on the typed subset. At a false discovery rate of 0.05, a later analysis linked about 16,000 TCR beta sequences to specific HLA alleles. Some IMGT-functional V segments, including TRBV6-2 and TRBV6-3, could not be told apart with the 87-base-pair reads, so those segments were excluded. The presence/absence analyses assumed that sequencing depth was roughly uniform across donors, and that assumption may not be true. Most TCR sequences were observed very rarely across donors, whereas some public TCRs were present in many individuals. The classifier was reported to diagnose cytomegalovirus status with high specificity and sensitivity in both the original and validation cohorts. Broadly in line with IMGT annotations, most TCR beta V segments showed up in productive rearrangements about 87% or about 30% of the time in an earlier analysis of approximately 640 of the donors.

The clonotype was recovered from a male donor in good health and CMV-seronegative. Recombination connected TRBV25-1 to TRBJ1-2, with TRBD1 as a weak D call on 6 bases. The specimen was PBMCs. The CDR3: CASSEVLGAGYGYTF. The DNA sequence follows: TGTGCCAGCAGTGAAGTGCTGGGGGCGGGCTATGGCTACACCTTC.